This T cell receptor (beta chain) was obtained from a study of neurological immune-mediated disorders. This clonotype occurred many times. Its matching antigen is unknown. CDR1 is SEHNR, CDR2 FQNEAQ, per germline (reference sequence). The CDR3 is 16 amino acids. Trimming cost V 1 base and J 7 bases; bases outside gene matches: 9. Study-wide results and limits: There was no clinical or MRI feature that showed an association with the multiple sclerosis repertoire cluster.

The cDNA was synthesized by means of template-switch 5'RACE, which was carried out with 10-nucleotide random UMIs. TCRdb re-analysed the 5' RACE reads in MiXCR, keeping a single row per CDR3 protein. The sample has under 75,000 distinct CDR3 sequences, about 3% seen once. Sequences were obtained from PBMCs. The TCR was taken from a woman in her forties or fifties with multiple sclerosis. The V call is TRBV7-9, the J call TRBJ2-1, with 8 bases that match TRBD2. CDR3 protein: CASSLVSGGRWNEQFF. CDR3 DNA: TGTGCCAGCAGCTTAGTCAGCGGGGGACGGTGGAATGAGCAGTTCTTC.